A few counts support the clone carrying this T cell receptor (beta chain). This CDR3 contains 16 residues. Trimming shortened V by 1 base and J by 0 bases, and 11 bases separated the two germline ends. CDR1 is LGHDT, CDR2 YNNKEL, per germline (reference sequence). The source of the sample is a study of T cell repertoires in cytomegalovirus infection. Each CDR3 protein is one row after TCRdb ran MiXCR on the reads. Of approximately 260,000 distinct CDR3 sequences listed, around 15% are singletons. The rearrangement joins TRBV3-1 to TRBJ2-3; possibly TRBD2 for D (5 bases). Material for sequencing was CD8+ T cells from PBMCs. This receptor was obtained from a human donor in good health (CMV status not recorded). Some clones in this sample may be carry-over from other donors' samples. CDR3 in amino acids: CASSQVKRPSTDTQYF. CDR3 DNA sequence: TGTGCCAGCAGCCAAGTTAAGCGGCCTAGCACAGATACGCAGTATTTT.